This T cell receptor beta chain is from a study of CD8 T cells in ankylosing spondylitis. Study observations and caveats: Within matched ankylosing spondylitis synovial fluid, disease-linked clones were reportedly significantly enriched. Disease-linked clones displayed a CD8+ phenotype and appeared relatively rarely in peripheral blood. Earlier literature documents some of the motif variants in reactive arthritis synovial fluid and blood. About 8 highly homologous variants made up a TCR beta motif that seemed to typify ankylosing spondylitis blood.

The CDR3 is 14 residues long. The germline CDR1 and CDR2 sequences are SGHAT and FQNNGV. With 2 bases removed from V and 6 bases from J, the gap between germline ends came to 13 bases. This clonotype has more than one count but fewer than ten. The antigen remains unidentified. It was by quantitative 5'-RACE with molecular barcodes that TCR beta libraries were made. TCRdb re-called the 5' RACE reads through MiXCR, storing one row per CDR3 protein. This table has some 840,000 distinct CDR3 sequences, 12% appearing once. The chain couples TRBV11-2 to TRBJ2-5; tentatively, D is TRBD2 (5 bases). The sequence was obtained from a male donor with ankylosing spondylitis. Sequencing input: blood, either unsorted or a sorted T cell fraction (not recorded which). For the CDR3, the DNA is TGTGCCAGCAGCTTACTTAATAGGAGGCAGACCCAGTACTTC. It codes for CASSLLNRRQTQYF.